These 16 T cell receptor beta chains share one sample of origin, sequenced in a study of blood T cells in healthy people across ages. Combining a sample-barcoded 5' primer with a J-beta primer mix, a second PCR ran for roughly 7 to 12 cycles. TCRdb reprocessed the 5' RACE reads via MiXCR and lists one record per CDR3 protein. The data hold approximately 1.5 million distinct CDR3 sequences, with roughly two fifths observed a single time. The sample consisted of blood. Every receptor here comes from a woman aged 18-29 years in good health.

This clonotype has a count of ten or more. V gene TRBV6-5 combines with J gene TRBJ2-4, with D possibly matching TRBD2 (5 bases). The germline CDR1 and CDR2 sequences are MNHEY and SVGAGI. This CDR3 contains 12 residues. V was trimmed by 5 bases and J by 6 bases, leaving 8 bases between them. The chain's CDR3 is CASSESGNIQYF. The CDR3 coding sequence is TGTGCCAGCAGTGAAAGCGGAAACATTCAGTACTTC.

This clonotype was observed a few times. The chain couples TRBV4-2 to TRBJ2-2; the D gene is possibly TRBD1 (6 bases). The CDR3 sequence is 16 residues long. Germline CDR1 reads LGHNA; CDR2 reads YNFKEQ. Trimming pared 4 bases from V and 1 base from J, leaving 13 bases between. The CDR3: CASSPALGGNTGELFF. CDR3 DNA sequence: TGTGCCAGCAGCCCAGCGTTAGGGGGGAACACCGGGGAGCTGTTTTTT.

The CDR3 is CASSRGGLAGVEETQYF. CDR3 nucleotide sequence: TGTGCCAGCAGCCGGGGGGGGCTAGCGGGAGTCGAGGAGACCCAGTACTTC. The J gene is TRBJ2-7, the V gene TRBV7-2, with 10 bases lining up with TRBD2. The better agreement between TRBJ2-5 and the DNA end casts doubt on the J call. CDR1 is SGHTA and CDR2 is FQGNSA in the germline V gene. The CDR3 has 17 residues.

This clonotype has a handful of counts. The chain recombines TRBV4-3 with TRBJ2-5, with 8 bases aligning to TRBD2. CDR3 length equals 16 residues. CDR1 is LGHNA and CDR2 is YSLEER in the germline V gene. J gave up 11 bases and V 4 bases, and 18 bases lay outside the gene matches. The CDR3 nucleotides read TGCGCCAGCAGCCGGCTCACCGGACTAGCTGCCAATGAGCAGTACTTC. Its protein product is CASSRLTGLAANEQYF.

The chain combines TRBV4-1 with TRBJ1-6; 9 bases are shared with TRBD1. Looked up from germline, CDR1 is MGHRA and CDR2 is YSYEKL. V gave up 1 base and J gave up 7 bases; unmatched junction bases: 11. The CDR3 has 18 amino acids. This chain's CDR3 is CASSQGWTLDRGNSPLHF. The CDR3 DNA reads TGCGCCAGCAGCCAAGGTTGGACCTTGGACAGGGGAAATTCACCCCTCCACTTT.

This chain links TRBV6-6 with TRBJ2-7; D may be TRBD1 (6 bases). The germline V gene encodes CDR1 MNHNY and CDR2 SVGAGI (reference sequence). The CDR3 contains 16 residues. Trimming removed 0 bases from V and 0 bases from J, with 12 bases in between. As DNA, the CDR3 is TGTGCCAGCAGTTACTCGAAACAGGGATACTCCTACGAGCAGTACTTC. Translation: CASSYSKQGYSYEQYF.

The CDR3 region is CASTQRGVSTDTQYF. In nucleotides, the CDR3 is TGTGCCAGCACCCAGCGGGGGGTTAGCACAGATACGCAGTATTTT. The chain recombines TRBV6-2 or TRBV6-3 with TRBJ2-3, with TRBD2 matching 9 bases. CDR1 is MNHEY and CDR2 is SVGEGT in the germline V gene. CDR3 length equals 15 residues. J was trimmed by 0 bases and V by 7 bases; bases with no gene match: 5.

This clonotype was counted between two and nine times. This sequence joins TRBV2 and TRBJ1-5; 7 bases are shared with TRBD1. The CDR3 extends over 14 amino acids. Germline lookup yields CDR1 SNHLY and CDR2 FYNNEI. The J segment lost 4 bases and the V segment lost 6 bases, leaving 6 bases of the junction unmatched. CDR3: CASRTGRPNQPQHF. DNA of the CDR3: TGTGCCAGCAGGACAGGGCGGCCAAATCAGCCCCAGCATTTT.

This chain links TRBV3-1 with TRBJ1-6; D may be TRBD1 (5 bases). Germline lookup yields CDR1 LGHDT and CDR2 YNNKEL (reference sequence). The CDR3 length is 15 residues. The V gene lost 4 bases and the J gene lost 8 bases, with 15 bases spanning the gap. The CDR3 DNA is TGTGCCAGCAGCCGACGGACACGGCAGGATTCACCCCTCCACTTT. Translation: CASSRRTRQDSPLHF.

The chain recombines TRBV27 with TRBJ1-1; D unresolved. The CDR3 is 14 amino acids. V was pared by 6 bases and J by 5 bases, with 16 bases between. From germline, CDR1 is MNHEY and CDR2 SMNVEV (reference sequence). DNA of the CDR3: TGTGCCAGCAGCCCCGGAGGGTATTCTACTGAAGCTTTCTTT. The encoded protein is CASSPGGYSTEAFF.

Only a few counts were recorded for this clonotype. V is TRBV12-3 or TRBV12-4 and J is TRBJ2-1; 9 bases are shared with TRBD1. The CDR3 runs to 16 residues. J gave up 5 bases and V 4 bases, and 9 bases lay outside the gene matches. The CDR3: CASSSGRGTGNNEQFF. Written as DNA, the CDR3 is TGTGCCAGCAGTTCGGGACGTGGGACAGGGAACAATGAGCAGTTCTTC.

In the case of this clonotype: At one boundary the junction diverges from the germline segment, which might be a read error. V is TRBV6-2 or TRBV6-3 and J is TRBJ2-4; 11 bases align to TRBD2. The CDR3 consists of 14 residues. Germline CDR1 reads MNHEY; CDR2 reads SVGEGT. The CDR3 DNA sequence: TGCGCCAGCAGGTGGACTAGCGGGTTTTACGAGCAGTGCTTC. Protein sequence: CASRWTSGFYEQCF.

V and J are TRBV5-1 and TRBJ1-5; D ambiguous. The V and J ends lost 0 bases and 1 base respectively, with 11 bases between them. This CDR3 has 16 amino acids. The germline V gene has CDR1 SGHRS and CDR2 YFSETQ. CDR3 loop: CASSLDGQTSNQPQHF. The CDR3 bases are TGCGCCAGCAGCTTGGACGGGCAGACGAGCAATCAGCCCCAGCATTTT. Filled out from reference TRBV5-1 and TRBJ1-5, the complete variable domain reads KAGVTQTPRYLIKTRGQQVTLSCSPISGHRSVSWYQQTPGQGLQFLFEYFSETQRNKGNFPGRFSGRQFSNSRSEMNVSTLELGDSALYLCASSLDGQTSNQPQHFGDGTRLSIL.

This clonotype has just one count. The chain is built from TRBV20-1 and TRBJ2-7; D might be TRBD1 or TRBD2, each matching 5 bases. The germline V gene has CDR1 DFQATT and CDR2 SNEGSKA (reference sequence). Trimming cost V 6 bases and J 2 bases, with 20 bases left between them. CDR3 length equals 15 residues. CDR3 DNA sequence: TGCAGTGCGAGATCCGGGACGGGGAGTACCTACGAGCAGTACTTC. Translated, it gives CSARSGTGSTYEQYF.

In this sample, this clonotype turned up a few times. This chain joins TRBV7-2 and TRBJ2-3, with TRBD2 matching 8 bases. V was clipped by 1 base and J by 0 bases; unmatched bases: 6. This CDR3 contains 17 residues. Germline V gene data show CDR1 as SGHTA and CDR2 as FQGNSA. In DNA, the CDR3 is TGTGCCAGCAGCTTAGACGGGGGGGCGAGTAGCACAGATACGCAGTATTTT. It translates to CASSLDGGASSTDTQYF. The full variable domain, its missing parts supplied by reference TRBV7-2 and TRBJ2-3, is GAGVSQSPSNKVTEKGKDVELRCDPISGHTALYWYRQSLGQGLEFLIYFQGNSAPDKSGLPSDRFSAERTGGSVSTLTIQRTQQEDSAVYLCASSLDGGASSTDTQYFGPGTRLTVL.

V usage is TRBV7-2 and J usage is TRBJ1-2; D might be TRBD1 (6 bases). V was pared by 4 bases and J by 2 bases, with 17 bases between. The CDR3 spans 16 residues. The germline V gene encodes CDR1 SGHTA and CDR2 FQGNSA. CDR3 protein: CASSYRVLGTNYGYTF. The CDR3 coding sequence is TGTGCCAGCAGCTACAGGGTCCTGGGCACAAACTATGGCTACACCTTC.